Each of the 7 T cell receptor beta chains below was sequenced from the same sample in a study of blood T cell repertoires in COVID-19. Sequencing used immunoSEQ multiplex PCR; TCRdb keeps in-frame clones, though not all of them. The sample yields about 150,000 clones, roughly 81% seen once. Sequenced material: peripheral blood. These receptors were collected from a human donor with acute or convalescent COVID-19. The donor label of this sample is uncertain.

The rearrangement uses TRBV19 and TRBJ2-1; D is unresolved. Trimming took 0 bases from V and 4 from J, leaving 10 bases between them. The CDR3 is 15 residues long. Germline assignment: CDR1 LNHDA and CDR2 SQIVND (reference sequence). The DNA of the CDR3 is TGTGCCAGTAGTATAGATATTTCCGGTTACAATGAGCAGTTCTTC. Translated, it gives CASSIDISGYNEQFF.

This chain joins TRBV19 and TRBJ2-7; 7 positions match TRBD1. The junction had 6 bases not matched to a gene; V was cut back by 4 bases and J by 3 bases. The CDR3 consists of 14 residues. Germline-derived CDR1 and CDR2 are LNHDA and SQIVND (reference sequence). CDR3 residues: CASSKETGYYEQYF. In DNA form, the CDR3 reads TGTGCCAGTAGTAAAGAGACAGGGTACTACGAGCAGTACTTC.

The rearrangement uses TRBV5-1 and TRBJ1-3; D is unresolved. Germline V CDR1 and CDR2: SGHRS, YFSETQ. V lost 1 base, J lost 4 bases, and 15 bases lay in between. CDR3 size: 16 residues. The CDR3 coding sequence is TGCGCCAGCAGCTTGTCGGGTATCACCCTCGGAAACACCATATATTTT. Protein sequence: CASSLSGITLGNTIYF.

V usage is TRBV14 and J usage is TRBJ1-6; D not resolved. Germline lookup yields CDR1 SGHDN and CDR2 FVKESK. Deletions cut 4 bases from V and 8 bases from J, with 12 bases between. The CDR3 extends over 14 amino acids. CDR3 coding DNA: TGTGCCAGCAGCCGTATGAATACGGATTCACCCCTCCACTTT. Its translation is CASSRMNTDSPLHF. Variable domain in full (rest from reference TRBV14 and TRBJ1-6): EAGVTQFPSHSVIEKGQTVTLRCDPISGHDNLYWYRRVMGKEIKFLLHFVKESKQDESGMPNNRFLAERTGGTYSTLKVQPAELEDSGVYFCASSRMNTDSPLHFGNGTRLTVT.

The gene calls are TRBV5-4 and TRBJ1-1; TRBD1 matches at 9 bases. The germline CDR1 and CDR2 sequences are SGHNT and YYREEE (reference sequence). V shed 2 bases, J shed 4 bases, and the junction held 3 bases outside the gene matches. CDR3 length: 14 residues. The CDR3 DNA is TGTGCCAGCAGCTTACAGGGGGCGGGCACTGAAGCTTTCTTT. Its protein is CASSLQGAGTEAFF.

CDR3 bases: TGTGCCAGTGGGTCAGGGGGGCAGAACACTGAAGCTTTCTTT. It yields the protein CASGSGGQNTEAFF. J is TRBJ1-1 and V is TRBV3-1 (or the pseudogene TRBV3-2); 7 bases are shared with TRBD1. The V gene's germline CDR1 is LGHDT and CDR2 YNNKEL (reference sequence). The CDR3 runs to 14 residues. V shed 9 bases, J shed 1 base, and the junction held 8 bases outside the gene matches.

The chain is built from TRBV30 and TRBJ1-6; D unresolved. The V gene lost 1 base and the J gene lost 10 bases, with 11 bases spanning the gap. Germline V gives CDR1 GTSNPN, CDR2 SVGIG (reference sequence). The CDR3 is made up of 13 amino acids. This chain's CDR3 is CAWSAGIGSPLHF. The CDR3 DNA sequence: TGTGCCTGGAGTGCCGGGATCGGGTCACCCCTCCACTTT.